This TCR beta chain was captured by sequencing in a study of T cell changes during pregnancy in multiple sclerosis. Only in-frame clones appear in the TCRdb table, and some are missing; sequencing was by immunoSEQ multiplex PCR. In the table there are roughly 69,000 clones, roughly 93% of which are singletons. V lost 0 bases and J lost 4; bases outside the gene matches: 1. Germline lookup yields CDR1 LGHNA and CDR2 YSLEER. CDR3 length: 15 amino acids. The starting material was peripheral blood, obtained in the third trimester of pregnancy. The clonotype comes from a female donor with multiple sclerosis, enrolled in a pregnancy study. V gene TRBV4-3 combines with J gene TRBJ2-1; 9 bases fit TRBD1. CDR3 in DNA: TGCGCCAGCAGCCAAGATGGGACAGGGTACAATGAGCAGTTCTTC. It translates to CASSQDGTGYNEQFF.